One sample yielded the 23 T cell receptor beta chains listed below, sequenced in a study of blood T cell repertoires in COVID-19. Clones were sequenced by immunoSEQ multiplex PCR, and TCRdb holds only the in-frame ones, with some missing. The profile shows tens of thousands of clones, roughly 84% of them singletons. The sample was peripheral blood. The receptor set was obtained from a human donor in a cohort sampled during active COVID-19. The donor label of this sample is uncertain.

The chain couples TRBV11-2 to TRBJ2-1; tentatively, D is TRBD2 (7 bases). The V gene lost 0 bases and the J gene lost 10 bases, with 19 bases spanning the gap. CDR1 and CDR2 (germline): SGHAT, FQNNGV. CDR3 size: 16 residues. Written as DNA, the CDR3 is TGTGCCAGCAGCTTAGATCCGGGCGGGGGCCCTCGGGAGCAGTTCTTC. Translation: CASSLDPGGGPREQFF. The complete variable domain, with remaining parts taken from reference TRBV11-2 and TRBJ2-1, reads EAGVAQSPRYKIIEKRQSVAFWCNPISGHATLYWYQQILGQGPKLLIQFQNNGVVDDSQLPKDRFSAERLKGVDSTLKIQPAKLEDSAVYLCASSLDPGGGPREQFFGPGTRLTVL.

DNA for the CDR3: TGTGCCAGCAGGCCCGGGGGGCAGGATACGCAGTATTTT. As protein: CASRPGGQDTQYF. This sequence joins TRBV7-2 and TRBJ2-3, with D possibly matching TRBD2 (7 bases). The V gene's germline CDR1 is SGHTA and CDR2 FQGNSA. The CDR3 totals 13 residues. Trimming pared 6 bases from V and 6 bases from J, leaving 13 bases between.

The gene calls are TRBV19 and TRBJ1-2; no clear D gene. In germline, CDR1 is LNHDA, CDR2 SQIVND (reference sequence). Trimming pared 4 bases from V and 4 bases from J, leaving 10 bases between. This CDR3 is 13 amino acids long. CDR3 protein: CASSNTGLYGYTF. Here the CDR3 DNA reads TGTGCCAGTAGTAATACCGGACTCTATGGCTACACCTTC.

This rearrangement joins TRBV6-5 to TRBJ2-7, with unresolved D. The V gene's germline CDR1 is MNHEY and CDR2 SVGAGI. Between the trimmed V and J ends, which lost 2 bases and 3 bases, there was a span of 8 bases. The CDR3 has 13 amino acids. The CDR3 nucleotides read TGTGCCAGCAGTTACCGGCGGTTCTACGAGCAGTACTTC. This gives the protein CASSYRRFYEQYF.

CDR3 in amino acids: CASSLDLRQPQHF. CDR3 DNA: TGTGCCAGCAGCTTAGATCTGCGACAGCCCCAGCATTTT. This chain connects TRBV7-8 to TRBJ1-5; D is ambiguous. The CDR3 totals 13 residues. Germline V gene data show CDR1 as SGHVS and CDR2 as FQNEAQ. The ends were cut back, 1 base at V and 7 bases at J, with 8 bases in the middle.

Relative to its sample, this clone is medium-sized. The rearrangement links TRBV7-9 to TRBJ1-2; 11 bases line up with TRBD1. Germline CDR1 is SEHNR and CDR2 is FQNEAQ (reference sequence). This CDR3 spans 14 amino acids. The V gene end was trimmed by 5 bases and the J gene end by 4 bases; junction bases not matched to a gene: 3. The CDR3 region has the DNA TGTGCCAGCAGCCGGGACAGGGGGATCTATGGCTACACCTTC. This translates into CASSRDRGIYGYTF.

CDR3 region: CASSQDYRAYEQYF. The DNA for the CDR3 is TGTGCCAGCAGCCAAGATTACAGGGCCTACGAGCAGTACTTC. The V call is TRBV4-2, the J call TRBJ2-7; D possibly corresponds to TRBD1 (6 bases). The CDR3 has 14 residues. CDR1 LGHNA and CDR2 YNFKEQ come from the germline V gene. Deletions cut 0 bases from V and 2 bases from J, with 8 bases between.

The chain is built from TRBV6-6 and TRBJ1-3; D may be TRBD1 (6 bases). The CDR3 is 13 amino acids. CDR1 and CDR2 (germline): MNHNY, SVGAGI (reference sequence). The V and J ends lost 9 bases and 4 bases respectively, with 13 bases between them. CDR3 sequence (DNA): TGTGCCAGTGCAGGGGCGCCAGGAAACACCATATATTTT. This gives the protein CASAGAPGNTIYF.

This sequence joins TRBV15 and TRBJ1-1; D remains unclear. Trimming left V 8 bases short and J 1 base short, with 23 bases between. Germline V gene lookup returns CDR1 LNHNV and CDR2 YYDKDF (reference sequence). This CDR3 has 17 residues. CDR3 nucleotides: TGTGCCACCGCCGCCTTTGGCCAATTCTGGAGGAACACTGAAGCTTTCTTT. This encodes CATAAFGQFWRNTEAFF.

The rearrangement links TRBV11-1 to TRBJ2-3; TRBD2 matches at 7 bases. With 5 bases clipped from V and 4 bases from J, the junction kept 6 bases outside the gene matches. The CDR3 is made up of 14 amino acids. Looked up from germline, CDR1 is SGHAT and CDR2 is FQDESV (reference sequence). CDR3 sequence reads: CASSRRGNADTQYF. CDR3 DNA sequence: TGTGCCAGCAGCCGGCGGGGGAACGCAGATACGCAGTATTTT.

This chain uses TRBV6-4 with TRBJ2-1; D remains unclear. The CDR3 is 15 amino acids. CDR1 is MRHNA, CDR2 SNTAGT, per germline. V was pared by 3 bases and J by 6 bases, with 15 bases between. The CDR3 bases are TGTGCCAGCAGTGAAGACATAACCCCTGGCAATGAGCAGTTCTTC. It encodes CASSEDITPGNEQFF.

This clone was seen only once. Written as DNA, the CDR3 is TGTGCCAGCAGCTCGACAGGGTATGGCTACACCTTC. Translated: CASSSTGYGYTF. The J gene is TRBJ1-2, the V gene TRBV5-8; TRBD1 matches 7 bases. CDR1 and CDR2 from the germline V gene are SGHTS and YDEGEE. With 3 bases clipped from V and 5 bases from J, the junction kept 1 base outside the gene matches. The CDR3 sequence is 12 residues long.

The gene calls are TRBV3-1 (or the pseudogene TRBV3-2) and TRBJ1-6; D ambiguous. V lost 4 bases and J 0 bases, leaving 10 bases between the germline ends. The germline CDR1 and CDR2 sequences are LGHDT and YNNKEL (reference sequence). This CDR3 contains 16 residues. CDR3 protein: CASSRLGSSYNSPLHF. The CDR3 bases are TGTGCCAGCAGCCGTCTAGGGAGCTCCTATAATTCACCCCTCCACTTT.

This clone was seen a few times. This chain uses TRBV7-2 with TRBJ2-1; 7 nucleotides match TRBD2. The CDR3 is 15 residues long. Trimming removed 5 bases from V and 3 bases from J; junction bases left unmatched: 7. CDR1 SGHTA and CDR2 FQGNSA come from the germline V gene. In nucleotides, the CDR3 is TGTGCCAGCAGCACGAGCGGGGCGCTCTACAATGAGCAGTTCTTC. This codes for CASSTSGALYNEQFF.

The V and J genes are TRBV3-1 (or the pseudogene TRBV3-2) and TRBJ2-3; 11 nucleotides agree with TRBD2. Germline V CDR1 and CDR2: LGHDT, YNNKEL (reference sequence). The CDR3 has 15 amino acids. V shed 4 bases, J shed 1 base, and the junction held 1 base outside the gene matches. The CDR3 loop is CASSLGLAGTDTQYF. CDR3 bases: TGTGCCAGCAGCCTGGGACTAGCGGGCACAGATACGCAGTATTTT.

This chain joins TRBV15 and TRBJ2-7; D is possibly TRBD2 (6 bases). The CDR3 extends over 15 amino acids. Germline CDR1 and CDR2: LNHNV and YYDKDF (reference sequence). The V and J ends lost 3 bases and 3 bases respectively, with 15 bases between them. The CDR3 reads CATSSKYGRDYEQYF. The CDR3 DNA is TGTGCCACCAGCAGCAAGTATGGGCGGGACTACGAGCAGTACTTC.

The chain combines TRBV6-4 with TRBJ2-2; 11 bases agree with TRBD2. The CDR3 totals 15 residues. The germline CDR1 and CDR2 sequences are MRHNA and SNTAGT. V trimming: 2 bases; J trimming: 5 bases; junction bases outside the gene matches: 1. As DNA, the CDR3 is TGTGCCAGCAGTGACGCTAGCGGGGGGACCGGGGAGCTGTTTTTT. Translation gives CASSDASGGTGELFF.

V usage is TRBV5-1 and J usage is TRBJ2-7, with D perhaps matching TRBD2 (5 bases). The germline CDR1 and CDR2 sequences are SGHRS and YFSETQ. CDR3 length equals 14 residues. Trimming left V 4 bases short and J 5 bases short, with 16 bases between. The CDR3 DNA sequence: TGCGCCAGCAGCCTTACTAGGTTTGGTGACGAGCAGTACTTC. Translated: CASSLTRFGDEQYF.

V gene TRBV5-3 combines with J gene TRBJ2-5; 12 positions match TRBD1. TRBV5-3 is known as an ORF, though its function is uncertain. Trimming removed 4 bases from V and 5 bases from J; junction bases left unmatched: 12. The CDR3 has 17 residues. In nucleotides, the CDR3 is TGTGCCAGAAGCGTTAGGACCCGGGACAGGGGGCCGGAGACCCAGTACTTC. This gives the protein CARSVRTRDRGPETQYF.

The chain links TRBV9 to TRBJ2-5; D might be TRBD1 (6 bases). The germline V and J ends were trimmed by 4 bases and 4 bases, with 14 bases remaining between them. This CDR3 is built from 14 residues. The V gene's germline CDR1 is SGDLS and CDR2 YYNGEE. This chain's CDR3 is CASSPMTGGETQYF. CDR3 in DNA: TGTGCCAGCAGCCCCATGACAGGTGGAGAGACCCAGTACTTC.

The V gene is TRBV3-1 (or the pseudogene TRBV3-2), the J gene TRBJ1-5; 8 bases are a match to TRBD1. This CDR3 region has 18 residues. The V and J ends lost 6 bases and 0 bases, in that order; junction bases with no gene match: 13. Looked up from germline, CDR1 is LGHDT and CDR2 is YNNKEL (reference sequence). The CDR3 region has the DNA TGTGCCAGCAGTCCCGGGACAGGCGATTACTATAGCAATCAGCCCCAGCATTTT. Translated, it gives CASSPGTGDYYSNQPQHF.

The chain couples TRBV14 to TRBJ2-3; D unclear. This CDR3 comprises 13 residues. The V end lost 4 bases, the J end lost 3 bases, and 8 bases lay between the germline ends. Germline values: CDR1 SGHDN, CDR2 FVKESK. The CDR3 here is CASSLYQTDTQYF. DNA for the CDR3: TGTGCCAGCAGCCTCTATCAAACAGATACGCAGTATTTT.

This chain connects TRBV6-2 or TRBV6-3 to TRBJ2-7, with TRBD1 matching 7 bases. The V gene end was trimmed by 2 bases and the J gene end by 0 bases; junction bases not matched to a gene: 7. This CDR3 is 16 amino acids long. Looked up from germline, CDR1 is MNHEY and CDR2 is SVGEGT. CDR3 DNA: TGTGCCAGCAGTTACGTTCAGGGGGACCTCTCCTACGAGCAGTACTTC. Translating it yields CASSYVQGDLSYEQYF.